This TCR beta chain was observed in a study of blood T cell repertoires in COVID-19. Participants' own reports of clinical history determined their cohort assignment. The CDR3 is 16 amino acids. Trimming removed 2 bases at V and 2 bases at J, with 15 bases between. Germline-derived CDR1 and CDR2 are PRHDT and FYEKMQ (reference sequence). In the study's own analysis: How many nucleated cells were present was estimated from reference gene primer amplification. Sequenced by immunoSEQ multiplex PCR; TCRdb stores in-frame clones only, minus some. The DNA gave D and trimming, while V, J and clone size come from that table. The sample has hundreds of thousands of clones, around nine tenths seen once.

The material sequenced was PBMCs or T cells enriched from blood (not recorded which). This chain links TRBV13 with TRBJ1-2, with a possible D match to TRBD1 (6 bases). This sequence originates from a woman aged 45 to 65 who had recovered from COVID-19. Here the CDR3 reads CASSLRGQPRNYGYTF. CDR3 DNA sequence: TGTGCCAGCAGCTTAAGGGGACAACCTCGGAACTATGGCTACACCTTC. Combining the CDR3 with reference TRBV13 and TRBJ1-2 gives the whole variable domain AAGVIQSPRHLIKEKRETATLKCYPIPRHDTVYWYQQGPGQDPQFLISFYEKMQSDKGSIPDRFSAQQFSDYHSELNMSSLELGDSALYFCASSLRGQPRNYGYTFGSGTRLTVV.